The 31 T cell receptor beta chains in this list originate from one sample, sequenced in a study of cytomegalovirus exposure and HLA in healthy donors. The PCR made use of 60 Vbeta and 13 Jbeta primers. Method: immunoSEQ multiplex PCR; TCRdb's copy keeps in-frame clones and lacks some. The data contain approximately 53,000 clones, 80% of them seen just once; the ten biggest clones take up 7.5% to 8.5%. Sequenced material: PBMCs. The source of these receptors is a man younger than 45 in good health and CMV-seropositive.

The rearrangement joins TRBV6-5 to TRBJ1-4; D gene ambiguous. The CDR3 has 14 residues. V shed 7 bases and J shed 3 bases, with 12 bases lying between them. CDR1 and CDR2 from the germline V gene are MNHEY and SVGAGI. The CDR3 nucleotides are TGTGCCAGCAACGCGGGAGGTCCTAATGAAAAACTGTTTTTT. Protein sequence: CASNAGGPNEKLFF.

The chain joins TRBV6-1 to TRBJ1-2; possibly TRBD1 for D (6 bases). The CDR3 is 17 residues long. From germline, CDR1 is MNHNS and CDR2 SASEGT. Trimming cost V 4 bases and J 11 bases, with 29 bases left between them. The CDR3 DNA is TGTGCCAGCAGTGGGGACACCCCTCTTTTGCCCAAGAGTGGGTACACCTTC. Protein product: CASSGDTPLLPKSGYTF.

The rearrangement joins TRBV2 to TRBJ1-1; 7 bases line up with TRBD1. Germline values: CDR1 SNHLY, CDR2 FYNNEI. CDR3 length equals 15 residues. The junction had 10 bases not matched to a gene; V was cut back by 8 bases and J by 1 base. CDR3 DNA sequence: TGTGCCAGCGGCTCTCCGGGACAGAAGAACACTGAAGCTTTCTTT. Translating it yields CASGSPGQKNTEAFF.

The chain couples TRBV15 to TRBJ2-7; the D gene is possibly TRBD2 (6 bases). Per germline, CDR1 LNHNV and CDR2 YYDKDF (reference sequence). This CDR3 has 15 residues. The ends were cut back, 3 bases at V and 2 bases at J, with 14 bases in the middle. CDR3 protein: CATSSSGTFTYEQYF. In DNA, the CDR3 is TGTGCCACCAGCAGTTCCGGGACTTTCACCTACGAGCAGTACTTC. Looking up the rest from reference TRBV15 and TRBJ2-7 gives the full variable domain: DAMVIQNPRYQVTQFGKPVTLSCSQTLNHNVMYWYQQKSSQAPKLLFHYYDKDFNNEADTPDNFQSRRPNTSFCFLDIRSPGLGDTAMYLCATSSSGTFTYEQYFGPGTRLTVT.

This rearrangement joins TRBV13 to TRBJ2-1; 7 bases are a match to TRBD1. Unmatched junction bases numbered 15, after V lost 2 bases and J lost 8 bases. CDR1 is PRHDT, CDR2 FYEKMQ, per germline (reference sequence). The CDR3 has 17 amino acids. The CDR3 region has the DNA TGTGCCAGCAGCTTATTGGAACGGGACAGTCGGCGGGATGAGCAGTTCTTC. Protein product: CASSLLERDSRRDEQFF.

The chain links TRBV9 to TRBJ2-7; 11 bases are shared with TRBD2. Germline loops: CDR1 SGDLS, CDR2 YYNGEE. The CDR3 covers 16 residues. The trim removed 0 bases at V and 1 base at J, leaving 3 bases unmatched. The CDR3 region is CASSVALAGESYEQYF. The CDR3 nucleotides read TGTGCCAGCAGCGTAGCACTAGCGGGGGAGTCCTACGAGCAGTACTTC.

The chain carries TRBV30 and TRBJ1-5; D may be TRBD1 (5 bases). This CDR3 region has 15 residues. Germline-derived CDR1 and CDR2 are GTSNPN and SVGIG (reference sequence). V was pared by 0 bases and J by 0 bases, with 9 bases between. Written as DNA, the CDR3 is TGTGCCTGGAGTGTACAAGGGGCTAGCAATCAGCCCCAGCATTTT. Translated: CAWSVQGASNQPQHF. Looking up the rest from reference TRBV30 and TRBJ1-5 gives the full variable domain: SQTIHQWPATLVQPVGSPLSLECTVEGTSNPNLYWYRQAAGRGLQLLFYSVGIGQISSEVPQNLSASRPQDRQFILSSKKLLLSDSGFYLCAWSVQGASNQPQHFGDGTRLSIL.

The chain carries TRBV6-4 and TRBJ2-3, with 7 bases matching TRBD1. Germline V lookup: CDR1 MRHNA, CDR2 SNTAGT. CDR3 length equals 14 residues. With 3 bases clipped from V and 4 bases from J, the junction kept 4 bases outside the gene matches. The CDR3 protein is CASSETGEADTQYF. Written as DNA, the CDR3 is TGTGCCAGCAGTGAAACAGGGGAAGCAGATACGCAGTATTTT.

This clone has just a few counts. The chain links TRBV7-7 to TRBJ2-3; possibly TRBD2 for D (6 bases). The germline CDR1 and CDR2 sequences are SSHAT and FNYEAQ (reference sequence). V lost 5 bases, J lost 3 bases, and 15 bases lay in between. This CDR3 is built from 15 residues. The CDR3 sequence is CASSPVAGSTDTQYF. Written as DNA, the CDR3 is TGTGCCAGCAGCCCCGTTGCGGGGAGTACAGATACGCAGTATTTT.

The rearrangement links TRBV28 to TRBJ1-6; 9 bases map to TRBD1. There are 16 residues in the CDR3. Unmatched junction bases numbered 12, after V lost 5 bases and J lost 10 bases. Germline CDR1 and CDR2: MDHEN and SYDVKM. The CDR3 bases are TGTGCCAGCAGTGCCGTGACAGGGGGGCGCGTATCACCCCTCCACTTT. Protein: CASSAVTGGRVSPLHF.

The chain is built from TRBV28 and TRBJ1-5, with 8 bases aligning to TRBD1. Germline assignment: CDR1 MDHEN and CDR2 SYDVKM. V lost 4 bases and J lost 0; bases outside the gene matches: 11. The CDR3 is 18 residues long. CDR3 bases: TGTGCCAGCAGTTCCCTCTCCGACAGGGGATATAGCAATCAGCCCCAGCATTTT. Protein: CASSSLSDRGYSNQPQHF.

The gene calls are TRBV2 and TRBJ1-1; D perhaps matches TRBD1 (5 bases). This CDR3 is built from 14 residues. Trimming left V 4 bases short and J 1 base short, with 10 bases between. Germline V CDR1 and CDR2: SNHLY, FYNNEI. The CDR3 nucleotides are TGTGCCAGCAGTGTCGGCGACAGGAACACTGAAGCTTTCTTT. It codes for CASSVGDRNTEAFF. Filled out from reference TRBV2 and TRBJ1-1, the complete variable domain reads EPEVTQTPSHQVTQMGQEVILRCVPISNHLYFYWYRQILGQKVEFLVSFYNNEISEKSEIFDDQFSVERPDGSNFTLKIRSTKLEDSAMYFCASSVGDRNTEAFFGQGTRLTVV.

This chain joins TRBV6-1 and TRBJ2-5; tentative D call: TRBD2 (6 bases). The germline V and J ends were trimmed by 8 bases and 5 bases, with 15 bases remaining between them. From germline, CDR1 is MNHNS and CDR2 SASEGT. The CDR3 extends over 13 amino acids. The CDR3 DNA is TGTGCCAGCTCCCCCGGGAGTTCCGAGACCCAGTACTTC. Translated: CASSPGSSETQYF.

This clone showed up just once. The chain uses TRBV19 and TRBJ1-2, with D possibly TRBD1 on 5 matching bases. The CDR3 sequence is 15 residues long. The germline V gene encodes CDR1 LNHDA and CDR2 SQIVND (reference sequence). V was cut by 10 bases and J by 1 base, with 19 bases left in between. CDR3 residues: CATSAGRGGNYGYTF. In nucleotides, the CDR3 is TGTGCCACCTCGGCGGGGCGGGGAGGTAACTATGGCTACACCTTC.

The chain employs TRBV5-1 and TRBJ2-1, with D possibly TRBD2 on 5 matching bases. This CDR3 is 16 amino acids long. V was clipped by 3 bases and J by 7 bases, with 20 bases between them. Germline lookup yields CDR1 SGHRS and CDR2 YFSETQ. CDR3 in DNA: TGCGCCAGCAGCTGGGAGACACCCGTCCGGGTTAATGAGCAGTTCTTC. This encodes CASSWETPVRVNEQFF.

The chain links TRBV28 to TRBJ2-3; the match to TRBD2 covers 7 bases. Trimming took 3 bases from V and 0 from J; bases not matched to a gene: 15. The CDR3 sequence is 19 residues long. Germline lookup yields CDR1 MDHEN and CDR2 SYDVKM. The CDR3 is CASSLILDLGGYSTDTQYF. For the CDR3, the DNA is TGTGCCAGCAGTTTGATATTGGACTTGGGGGGGTATAGCACAGATACGCAGTATTTT.

In regard to this clone: One base separates it from a far larger clone, so it is likely a read error. The same CDR3 can be traced to other DNA sequences in this sample. The rearrangement uses TRBV29-1 and TRBJ1-1, with D tentatively TRBD1 (5 bases). The CDR3 has 12 residues. Germline loops: CDR1 SQVTM, CDR2 ANQGSEA. The CDR3 nucleotides read TGCAGTGCCAAGGGGTTTGGCACTGAAGCTTTCTTT. It encodes CSAKGFGTEAFF.

This rearrangement joins TRBV6-1 to TRBJ1-2, with a tentative D call TRBD1 (5 bases). Per germline, CDR1 MNHNS and CDR2 SASEGT. The V and J ends lost 4 bases and 4 bases respectively, with 10 bases between them. CDR3 length equals 13 residues. The CDR3 bases are TGTGCCAGCAGTGGTAGGGGCACCTATGGCTACACCTTC. Translation: CASSGRGTYGYTF.

This sequence joins TRBV6-5 and TRBJ2-5; 7 bases fit TRBD1. CDR1 MNHEY and CDR2 SVGAGI come from the germline V gene. This CDR3 spans 15 amino acids. Germline trimming cut 0 bases from V and 6 bases from J; bases unmatched to any gene: 7. CDR3 loop: CASSYSDRASKTQYF. The CDR3 coding sequence is TGTGCCAGCAGTTACTCCGACAGGGCGTCTAAGACCCAGTACTTC.

The chain couples TRBV5-1 to TRBJ1-4; D is ambiguous. Germline V gene sequence: CDR1 SGHRS, CDR2 YFSETQ. This CDR3 contains 12 residues. The germline V and J ends were trimmed by 0 bases and 8 bases, with 5 bases remaining between them. This CDR3 reads CASSLAGEKLFF. The CDR3 bases are TGCGCCAGCAGCTTGGCAGGAGAAAAACTGTTTTTT.

The chain joins TRBV28 to TRBJ1-1, with a possible D match to TRBD1 (6 bases). V was clipped by 4 bases and J by 4 bases, with 13 bases between them. The CDR3 loop spans 14 amino acids. The germline V gene encodes CDR1 MDHEN and CDR2 SYDVKM. CDR3 DNA: TGTGCCAGCAGTTGGGAGGGGGTGGGCACTGAAGCTTTCTTT. Its translation is CASSWEGVGTEAFF.

This clone was seen more than once but under ten times. The chain recombines TRBV7-3 with TRBJ2-7; no firm D call. The V gene's germline CDR1 is SGHTA and CDR2 FQGTGA. The CDR3 runs 14 residues. V was trimmed by 2 bases and J by 0 bases, leaving 8 bases between them. The CDR3 is CASSLAHSSYEQYF. In nucleotides, the CDR3 is TGTGCCAGCAGCTTAGCCCACAGCTCCTACGAGCAGTACTTC.

This clone was observed once. The chain carries TRBV27 and TRBJ2-7; maybe TRBD1 (6 bases). The CDR3 covers 14 residues. V was pared by 2 bases and J by 3 bases, with 11 bases between. Germline CDR1 is MNHEY and CDR2 is SMNVEV (reference sequence). The CDR3 nucleotides are TGTGCCAGCAGTTTACGGGACACAGGCTACGAGCAGTACTTC. Its translation is CASSLRDTGYEQYF.

The chain is built from TRBV11-1 and TRBJ2-1; D possibly corresponds to TRBD1 (6 bases). The germline V gene encodes CDR1 SGHAT and CDR2 FQDESV (reference sequence). The CDR3 spans 14 residues. V was clipped by 4 bases and J by 6 bases, with 13 bases between them. CDR3 protein: CASSSTGNFNEQFF. CDR3 nucleotides: TGTGCCAGCAGCTCTACAGGGAACTTCAATGAGCAGTTCTTC.

The chain has TRBV27 and TRBJ2-7; the D is unclear. The germline V gene has CDR1 MNHEY and CDR2 SMNVEV (reference sequence). With 5 bases removed from V and 9 bases from J, the gap between germline ends came to 17 bases. This CDR3 is 13 amino acids long. The CDR3 protein is CASSPGPGLRQYF. The CDR3 region has the DNA TGTGCCAGCAGTCCCGGTCCCGGGTTGCGGCAGTACTTC.

The chain joins TRBV27 to TRBJ2-7; 11 bases are a match to TRBD1. J gave up 4 bases and V 4 bases, and 12 bases lay outside the gene matches. The CDR3 consists of 17 residues. From germline, CDR1 is MNHEY and CDR2 SMNVEV (reference sequence). CDR3 sequence: CASSYGTGGFEGYEQYF. CDR3 nucleotides: TGTGCCAGCAGTTACGGGACAGGGGGTTTTGAAGGGTACGAGCAGTACTTC.

This clone was picked up one time. This chain links TRBV7-3 with TRBJ2-1; 8 nucleotides align to TRBD2. This CDR3 is built from 15 residues. J gave up 7 bases and V 3 bases, and 8 bases lay outside the gene matches. Germline V lookup: CDR1 SGHTA, CDR2 FQGTGA. CDR3 nucleotide sequence: TGTGCCAGCAGCTTGACACCTTCGGGGGGGAATGAGCAGTTCTTC. Its protein product is CASSLTPSGGNEQFF.

This sequence joins TRBV27 and TRBJ1-1, with D uncertain. The V gene lost 3 bases and the J gene lost 0 bases, with 11 bases spanning the gap. The germline gives CDR1 MNHEY, CDR2 SMNVEV (reference sequence). The CDR3 sequence is 15 residues long. The CDR3 DNA reads TGTGCCAGCAGTTTCGATCGGCGGTTGAACACTGAAGCTTTCTTT. It codes for CASSFDRRLNTEAFF.

This chain connects TRBV9 to TRBJ2-3; D remains unclear. The CDR3 loop spans 12 amino acids. Germline CDR1 is SGDLS and CDR2 is YYNGEE. Between the trimmed V and J ends, which lost 2 bases and 6 bases, there was a span of 7 bases. The DNA of the CDR3 is TGTGCCAGCAGCGTTATTCTGGATACGCAGTATTTT. Protein sequence: CASSVILDTQYF.

The chain links TRBV30 to TRBJ2-7, with D possibly being TRBD1 (6 bases). Deletions cut 3 bases from V and 2 bases from J, with 17 bases between. Germline V gives CDR1 GTSNPN, CDR2 SVGIG (reference sequence). The CDR3 runs 15 residues. The CDR3 reads CAWSPRVGQPYEQYF. DNA for the CDR3: TGTGCCTGGAGCCCCCGGGTCGGACAGCCCTACGAGCAGTACTTC.

The chain couples TRBV5-1 to TRBJ2-7, with D perhaps matching TRBD2 (5 bases). From germline, CDR1 is SGHRS and CDR2 YFSETQ. The V gene lost 4 bases and the J gene lost 3 bases, with 11 bases spanning the gap. The CDR3 is made up of 13 amino acids. CDR3 nucleotides: TGCGCCAGCAGCCTTCTTGAGGGCTACGAGCAGTACTTC. This sequence encodes CASSLLEGYEQYF. The variable domain in full, with the rest retrieved from reference TRBV5-1 and TRBJ2-7, is KAGVTQTPRYLIKTRGQQVTLSCSPISGHRSVSWYQQTPGQGLQFLFEYFSETQRNKGNFPGRFSGRQFSNSRSEMNVSTLELGDSALYLCASSLLEGYEQYFGPGTRLTVT.